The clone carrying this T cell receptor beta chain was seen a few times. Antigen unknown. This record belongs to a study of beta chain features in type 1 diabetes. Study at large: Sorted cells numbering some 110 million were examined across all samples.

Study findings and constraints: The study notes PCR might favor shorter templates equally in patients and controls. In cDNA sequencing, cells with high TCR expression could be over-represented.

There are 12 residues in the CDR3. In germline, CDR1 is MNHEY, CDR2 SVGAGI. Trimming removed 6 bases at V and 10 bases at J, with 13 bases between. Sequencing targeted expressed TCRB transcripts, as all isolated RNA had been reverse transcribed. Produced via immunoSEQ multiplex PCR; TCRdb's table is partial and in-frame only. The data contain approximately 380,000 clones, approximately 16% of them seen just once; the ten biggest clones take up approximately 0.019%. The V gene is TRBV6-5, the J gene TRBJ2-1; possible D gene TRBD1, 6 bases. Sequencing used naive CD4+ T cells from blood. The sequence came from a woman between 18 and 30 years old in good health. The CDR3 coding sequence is TGTGCCAGCAGGCGTCTCGGGACAGAGCAGTTCTTC. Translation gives CASRRLGTEQFF.